The rows below give T cell receptor beta chains drawn from one sample of a study of T-cell reconstitution after alpha-beta-depleted transplantation in children. TCRdb reprocessed the PCR reads via MiXCR and lists one record per CDR3 protein. The sample has approximately 98,000 distinct CDR3 sequences; 6.4% are singletons. Sample: PBMCs, mostly from graft donor cells, taken 360 days after TCRalphabeta/CD19-depleted stem cell transplant. The receptor set was obtained from a male patient between 2 and 15 years old who had a stem cell transplant for acute lymphoblastic leukemia, so the T cells may come from the graft donor. Each CDR3 is given with its conserved first and last residue. D genes are given only for firm matches. Rows give clone size only sometimes, using once, few, many, or a class for an expanded clone.

NA	many	TRBV24-1	13	TRBJ2-3	CATSGLGTDTQYF	TGTGCCACCAGTGGGCTGGGAACAGATACGCAGTATTTT
TRBD2	NA	TRBV5-1	18	TRBJ2-1	CASRWAGLAGGPGSEQFF	TGCGCCAGCAGGTGGGCAGGACTAGCGGGGGGTCCTGGAAGTGAGCAGTTCTTC
TRBD1	many	TRBV4-3	16	TRBJ2-7	CASSQDDRGLAYEQYF	TGCGCCAGCAGCCAGGACGACAGGGGGCTGGCCTACGAGCAGTACTTC
TRBD2	many	TRBV28	14	TRBJ2-3	CASNLAGLGDTQYF	TGTGCCAGCAATTTAGCGGGCCTAGGAGATACGCAGTATTTT
NA	many	TRBV2	14	TRBJ1-1	CASSEFIRNTEAFF	TGTGCCAGCAGTGAATTTATTCGGAACACTGAAGCTTTCTTT
NA	many	TRBV9	11	TRBJ1-2	CASRLFYGYTF	TGTGCCAGCCGCCTATTCTATGGCTACACCTTC
NA	many	TRBV2	17	TRBJ2-7	CVMTPSGPEVTTYEQYF	TGTGTCATGACTCCCAGCGGCCCCGAGGTAACAACCTACGAGCAGTACTTC
TRBD1	many	TRBV10-3	17	TRBJ2-3	CAISGYTGQGGTDTQYF	TGTGCCATCAGTGGTTATACAGGACAGGGTGGCACAGATACGCAGTATTTT
TRBD1	many	TRBV20-1	13	TRBJ2-2	CSATGGAPGELFF	TGCAGTGCTACAGGGGGAGCACCGGGGGAGCTGTTTTTT
NA	NA	TRBV28	19	TRBJ2-6	CASSLIILPTSSGANVLTF	TGTGCCAGCAGTTTAATAATTTTACCGACTAGCTCTGGGGCCAACGTCCTGACTTTC
TRBD1	many	TRBV10-3	15	TRBJ2-3	CAISDHRTGSDTQYF	TGTGCCATCAGTGACCACCGGACAGGGTCGGATACGCAGTATTTT
NA	few	TRBV7-2	14	TRBJ2-2	CASSLPLNTGELFF	TGTGCCAGCAGCCTCCCTTTGAACACCGGGGAGCTGTTTTTT
NA	many	TRBV29-1	13	TRBJ1-2	CSVRVDTNYGYTF	TGCAGCGTTAGGGTCGACACTAACTATGGCTACACCTTC
TRBD2	few	TRBV9	13	TRBJ2-7	CASSRTSFHEQYF	TGTGCCAGCAGCAGGACTAGTTTCCACGAGCAGTACTTC
NA	NA	TRBV20-1	13	TRBJ2-1	CSARDHSKNEQFF	TGCAGTGCTAGAGATCATAGCAAGAATGAGCAGTTCTTC
NA	many	TRBV28	14	TRBJ1-1	CASSLFPVNTEAFF	TGTGCCAGCAGTTTATTTCCGGTGAACACTGAAGCTTTCTTT
TRBD1	many	TRBV7-9	15	TRBJ2-7	CASSRTGESPYEQYF	TGTGCCAGCAGTCGTACAGGGGAGTCCCCCTACGAGCAGTACTTC
TRBD2	many	TRBV4-2	15	TRBJ2-5	CASSQTSGDQETQYF	TGTGCCAGCAGCCAGACTAGCGGGGACCAAGAGACCCAGTACTTC
TRBD2	NA	TRBV4-3	15	TRBJ2-2	CASSLSGGAAGELFF	TGCGCCAGCAGCCTGAGCGGGGGGGCTGCCGGGGAGCTGTTTTTT
TRBD2	many	TRBV5-1	17	TRBJ2-7	CASSSQPTSGRAYEQYF	TGCGCCAGCAGCTCCCAACCGACTAGCGGGAGGGCCTACGAGCAGTACTTC
NA	few	TRBV7-9	12	TRBJ1-4	CASSLYYEKLFF	TGTGCCAGCAGCTTATACTATGAAAAACTGTTTTTT
NA	many	TRBV5-1	16	TRBJ2-2	CASSFPGRANTGELFF	TGCGCCAGCAGCTTCCCGGGACGCGCGAACACCGGGGAGCTGTTTTTT